This T cell receptor (beta chain) was sequenced for a study of blood T cell repertoires in COVID-19. Overall study: Specimens from acute and convalescent COVID-19 originated in the United States, Italy and Spain.

Per the germline V gene, CDR1 is SGHAT and CDR2 is FQNNGV. The CDR3 totals 15 residues. Original data processing: Estimation of nucleated cell counts was performed using reference gene primer amplification. The assay was immunoSEQ multiplex PCR, and TCRdb's table has in-frame clones only and misses some. V, J and clone size reflect that table, while D and trimming were determined from the DNA. The sample holds some 220,000 clones, 84% seen once. This clone was seen repeatedly, ten times or more. At one end, the junction sequence differs from germline, possibly due to a read error. V and J are TRBV11-2 and TRBJ2-2; TRBD1 matches 8 bases. The receptor was derived from a man in his fifties or sixties with acute or convalescent COVID-19. Input material: peripheral blood. The CDR3 region has the DNA TGTGCCAGCAGGTTAGGACAGGGCGACACCGGGGAGCTGTTTTTT. Translating it yields CASRLGQGDTGELFF.